This T cell receptor beta chain emerged from a study of Graves' ophthalmopathy and Graves' hyperthyroidism. Where ophthalmopathy was absent within 18 months of follow-up, hyperthyroidism was stable. Certain patients were not enrolled. These were patients with other autoimmune diseases, uncontrolled infections, pregnancy or lactation. Diagnostic conclusions were grounded in clinical symptoms, serum thyroxine, TRAb, thyroid ultrasound and orbital computed tomography. PBMCs were isolated from an approximately 10 ml sample of fresh peripheral blood. The CDR3 is 13 residues long. The V end was cut by 5 bases, the J end by 10 bases, with 17 bases between. CDR1 is SGHTA and CDR2 is FQGNSA in the germline V gene. Amplifying from RNA transcripts, the study obtained TCR beta CDR3 regions. An opening RT-PCR round employed HTBI primers and preceded a second-round multiplex PCR. Via MiXCR, TCRdb re-called the multiplex PCR reads, giving one row per CDR3 protein. The data show 35,000 to 50,000 distinct CDR3 sequences, about half seen once.

The clonotype comes from an adult woman with stable Graves' hyperthyroidism. Material: peripheral blood. This rearrangement joins TRBV7-2 to TRBJ1-1; D may be TRBD1 (5 bases). This CDR3 is CASSNRDRGRAFF. CDR3 nucleotide sequence: TGTGCCAGCAGCAACCGGGACCGCGGTCGAGCTTTCTTT.